One T cell receptor (beta chain) is described in this entry. The antigen is undetermined. These data belong to a study of cytomegalovirus exposure and HLA in healthy donors. Trimming pared 0 bases from V and 5 bases from J, leaving 13 bases between. The CDR3 covers 15 residues. Germline CDR1 is MNHNY and CDR2 is SVGAGI (reference sequence). The PCR ran on 60 Vbeta and 13 Jbeta primers. Only in-frame clones appear in the TCRdb table, and some are missing; sequencing was by immunoSEQ multiplex PCR. The data show about 170,000 clones, more than 60% seen once. Study results and limitations: Excluded were some V segments that proved indistinguishable, including TRBV6-2 and TRBV6-3. There were some public TCRs occurring in many donors, but most TCR sequences were rare.

These donors counted as nominally healthy when sampled, but unrecorded immune exposures were likely. The origin of this receptor is a human donor in good health. The sequencing input was PBMCs. The chain has TRBV6-6 and TRBJ1-1; D unclear. The CDR3 DNA reads as TGTGCCAGCAGTTACTCCCTAGAGGTGTCGACTGAAGCTTTCTTT. Its protein product is CASSYSLEVSTEAFF.